A single sample gave rise to the 6 T cell receptor beta chains below, sequenced in a study of STAT5B mutations in CD4+ large granular lymphocyte leukemia. The table came from immunoSEQ multiplex PCR; TCRdb's copy has only in-frame clones and leaves some out. The sample consists of approximately 28,000 clones, roughly nine tenths of them appearing once. Input material: CD4+ T cells from blood buffy coats. The receptors originated from a human donor in good health.

V is TRBV7-2 and J is TRBJ2-1; 7 nucleotides agree with TRBD2. The CDR3 is 15 residues long. J gave up 0 bases and V 4 bases, and 3 bases lay outside the gene matches. Germline V lookup: CDR1 SGHTA, CDR2 FQGNSA. The CDR3 bases are TGTGCCAGCAGCTGGGGCGGGAGCTCCTACAATGAGCAGTTCTTC. This gives the protein CASSWGGSSYNEQFF.

CDR3 DNA sequence: TGCGCCAGCGCTCAAGACAGAAACACCGGGGAGCTGTTTTTT. Its protein is CASAQDRNTGELFF. This sequence joins TRBV5-1 and TRBJ2-2, with D possibly matching TRBD1 (5 bases). Trimming left V 7 bases short and J 2 bases short, with 12 bases between. The germline CDR1 and CDR2 sequences are SGHRS and YFSETQ. The CDR3 spans 14 residues.

This chain uses TRBV11-2 with TRBJ1-2; 11 nucleotides match TRBD1. With V trimmed by 2 bases and J by 7 bases, 9 bases remained unmatched. The CDR3 length is 16 residues. CDR1 and CDR2 from the germline V gene are SGHAT and FQNNGV. The CDR3 DNA sequence: TGTGCCAGCAGCTTATCGTTTGTGGACAGGGGGCTTGGCTACACCTTC. It specifies CASSLSFVDRGLGYTF.

The rearrangement joins TRBV6-6 to TRBJ1-2, with D possibly matching TRBD1 (6 bases). The germline V gene has CDR1 MNHNY and CDR2 SVGAGI (reference sequence). This CDR3 is built from 14 residues. V dropped 8 bases and J dropped 4 bases, with 17 bases sitting between them. CDR3 coding DNA: TGTGCCAGCTCAAGGGGGGAGGCCAGCTATGGCTACACCTTC. Translated: CASSRGEASYGYTF.

The V gene is TRBV29-1, the J gene TRBJ2-3, with 7 positions matching TRBD1. CDR1 is SQVTM, CDR2 ANQGSEA, per germline. The trim removed 7 bases at V and 1 base at J, leaving 2 bases unmatched. The CDR3 totals 12 residues. CDR3 bases: TGCAGCGGAGGACAGGGCACAGATACGCAGTATTTT. Protein sequence: CSGGQGTDTQYF.

This clone has only one observation. This sequence joins TRBV10-2 and TRBJ2-1; the match to TRBD1 covers 8 bases. The CDR3 consists of 16 residues. Germline assignment: CDR1 WSHSY and CDR2 SAAADI. The J segment lost 0 bases and the V segment lost 5 bases, leaving 6 bases of the junction unmatched. CDR3 region: CASSQGATNSYNEQFF. CDR3 DNA: TGCGCCAGCAGTCAGGGGGCAACTAACTCCTACAATGAGCAGTTCTTC.